The following is a T cell receptor beta chain sequence with its context. This sample stems from a study of OX40 agonist ivuxolimab in advanced cancers. In the study overall: A diagnosis of hepatocellular carcinoma, melanoma, renal cell or head and neck cancer was present in dose-escalation patients. Of mixed ages from about 23 to 85 and averaging about 60 years, the group was approximately 80% male.

Some clones are missing from TCRdb's copy, which holds only in-frame ones; the method was immunoSEQ multiplex PCR. The table includes some 140,000 clones, around nine tenths detected once. The germline V gene encodes CDR1 SGDLS and CDR2 YYNGEE. The CDR3 loop spans 15 amino acids. V lost 4 bases and J 1 base, leaving 15 bases between the germline ends. Patients were ineligible given autoimmune disease history or systemic immunosuppression. This clonotype originated in an adult with an advanced solid tumor such as melanoma, head and neck, liver or kidney cancer. The V and J genes are TRBV9 and TRBJ2-7; perhaps TRBD2 as D (5 bases). The sample consisted of CD4+ or CD8+ T cells sorted from blood, taken in a trial of the OX40 agonist ivuxolimab. The CDR3 DNA reads as TGTGCCAGCAGCTCCGAACGGGATCTTTCCTACGAGCAGTACTTC. Translating it yields CASSSERDLSYEQYF.